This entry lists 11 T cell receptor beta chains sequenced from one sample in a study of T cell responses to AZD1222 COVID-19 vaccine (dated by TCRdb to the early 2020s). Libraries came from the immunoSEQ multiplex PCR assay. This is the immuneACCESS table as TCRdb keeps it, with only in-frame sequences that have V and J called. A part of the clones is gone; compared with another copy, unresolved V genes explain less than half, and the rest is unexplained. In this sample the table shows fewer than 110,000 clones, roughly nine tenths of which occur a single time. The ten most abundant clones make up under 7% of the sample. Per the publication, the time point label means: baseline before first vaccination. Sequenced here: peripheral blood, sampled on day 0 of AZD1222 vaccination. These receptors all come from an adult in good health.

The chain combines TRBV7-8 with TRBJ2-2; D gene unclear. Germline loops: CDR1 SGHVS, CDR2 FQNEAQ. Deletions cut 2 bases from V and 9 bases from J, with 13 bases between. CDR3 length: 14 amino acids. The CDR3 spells CASSLSPRFRELFF. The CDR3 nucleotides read TGTGCCAGCAGCTTAAGCCCCCGCTTCAGGGAGCTGTTTTTT.

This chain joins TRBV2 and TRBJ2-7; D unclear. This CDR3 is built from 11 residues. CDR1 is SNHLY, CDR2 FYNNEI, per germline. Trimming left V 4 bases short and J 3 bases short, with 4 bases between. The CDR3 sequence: CASSGHYEQYF. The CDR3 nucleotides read TGTGCCAGCAGTGGACACTACGAGCAGTACTTC.

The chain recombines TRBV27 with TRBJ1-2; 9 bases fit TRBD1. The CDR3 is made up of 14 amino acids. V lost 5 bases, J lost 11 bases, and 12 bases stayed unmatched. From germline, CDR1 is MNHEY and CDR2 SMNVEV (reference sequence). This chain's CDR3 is CASSEDRGTSGYTF. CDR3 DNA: TGTGCCAGCAGTGAAGACAGGGGGACTTCTGGTTACACCTTC.

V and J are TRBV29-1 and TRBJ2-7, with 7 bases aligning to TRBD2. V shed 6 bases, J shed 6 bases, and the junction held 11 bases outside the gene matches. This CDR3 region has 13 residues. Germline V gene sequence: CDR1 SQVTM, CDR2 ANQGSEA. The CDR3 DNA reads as TGCAGCGTCCAAATAATGCCGGGGGGCGAGCAGTACTTC. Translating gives CSVQIMPGGEQYF.

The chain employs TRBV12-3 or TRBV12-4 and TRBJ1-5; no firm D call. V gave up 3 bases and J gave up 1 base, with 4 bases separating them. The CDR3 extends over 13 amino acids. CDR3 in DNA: TGTGCCAGCAGTTTCGGGAGCAATCAGCCCCAGCATTTT. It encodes CASSFGSNQPQHF.

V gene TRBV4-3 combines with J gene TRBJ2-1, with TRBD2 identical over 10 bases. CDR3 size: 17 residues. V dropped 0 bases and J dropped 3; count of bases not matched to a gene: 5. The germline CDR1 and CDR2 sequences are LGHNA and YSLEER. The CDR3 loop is CASSQDWVAGGYNEQFF. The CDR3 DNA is TGCGCCAGCAGCCAAGATTGGGTAGCGGGAGGCTACAATGAGCAGTTCTTC.

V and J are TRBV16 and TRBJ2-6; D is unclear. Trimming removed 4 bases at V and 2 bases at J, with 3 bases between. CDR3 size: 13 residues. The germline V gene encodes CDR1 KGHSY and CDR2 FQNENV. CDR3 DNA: TGTGCCAGCAGCCCTCCTGGGGCCAACGTCCTGACTTTC. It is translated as CASSPPGANVLTF.

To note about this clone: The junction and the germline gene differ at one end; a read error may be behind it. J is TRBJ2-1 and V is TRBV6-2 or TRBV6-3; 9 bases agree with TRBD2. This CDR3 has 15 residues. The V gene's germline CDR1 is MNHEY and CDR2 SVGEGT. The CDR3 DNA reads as TGTGCCAGCAGTGCCGCGGGGGGGGCCTACCATGAGCAGTTCTTC. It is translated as CASSAAGGAYHEQFF.

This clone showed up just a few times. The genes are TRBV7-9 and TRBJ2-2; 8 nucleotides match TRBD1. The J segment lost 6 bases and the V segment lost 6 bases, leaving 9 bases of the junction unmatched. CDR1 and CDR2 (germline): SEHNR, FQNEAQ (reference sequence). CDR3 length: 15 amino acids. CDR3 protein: CASSFGTGGSGELFF. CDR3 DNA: TGTGCCAGCAGTTTTGGGACAGGAGGGTCCGGGGAGCTGTTTTTT.

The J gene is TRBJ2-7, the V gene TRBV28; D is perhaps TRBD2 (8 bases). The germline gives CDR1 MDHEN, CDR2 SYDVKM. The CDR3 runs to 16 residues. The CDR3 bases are TGTGCAGACAGGGATCCAAGGACTAGCACGGTCTACGAGCAGTACTTC. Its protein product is CADRDPRTSTVYEQYF. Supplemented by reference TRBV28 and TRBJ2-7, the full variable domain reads DVKVTQSSRYLVKRTGEKVFLECVQDMDHENMFWYRQDPGLGLRLIYFSYDVKMKEKGDIPEGYSVSREKKERFSLILESASTNQTSMYLCADRDPRTSTVYEQYFGPGTRLTVT.

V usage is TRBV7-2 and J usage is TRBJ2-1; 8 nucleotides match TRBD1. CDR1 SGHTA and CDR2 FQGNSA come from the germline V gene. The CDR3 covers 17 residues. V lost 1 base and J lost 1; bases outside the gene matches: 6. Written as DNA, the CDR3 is TGTGCCAGCAGCTTAGTAGGGACAGGCCAGTCCTACAATGAGCAGTTCTTC. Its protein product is CASSLVGTGQSYNEQFF.